This is a list of T cell receptor beta chains from one sample in a study of blood T cell repertoires in COVID-19. Produced via immunoSEQ multiplex PCR; TCRdb's table is partial and in-frame only. Of tens of thousands of clones listed, 85% to 90% are singletons. The sample comprised peripheral blood. Every receptor here comes from a human donor in a cohort sampled during active COVID-19. CDR3s include the opening cysteine and the closing phenylalanine or tryptophan. D genes are given only for firm matches. Expanded clones get a size class; other rows say once, few or many, or leave the size out.

abundance	v_gene	j_gene	d_gene	CDR3aa	CDR3nt
-	TRBV5-1	TRBJ2-2	TRBD1	CASSYRDRGRSGELFF	TGCGCCAGCAGCTACCGGGACAGGGGGCGCAGCGGGGAGCTGTTTTTT
-	TRBV19	TRBJ2-5	-	CASSIEVGSSRTQYF	TGTGCCAGTAGTATAGAGGTTGGGAGTTCACGGACCCAGTACTTC
-	TRBV2	TRBJ2-7	-	CASSEGAGISYEQYF	TGTGCCAGCAGTGAGGGGGCAGGGATATCCTACGAGCAGTACTTC
-	TRBV14	TRBJ2-4	-	CASSHWDTTNIQYF	TGTGCCAGCAGCCACTGGGACACCACGAACATTCAGTACTTC
once	TRBV19	TRBJ2-7	-	CASGQTRGWSYEQYF	TGTGCCAGCGGACAGACCCGTGGGTGGTCCTACGAGCAGTACTTC
-	TRBV19	TRBJ2-7	-	CASSIEGANSYEQYF	TGTGCCAGTAGTATAGAGGGGGCGAACTCCTACGAGCAGTACTTC
few	TRBV15	TRBJ2-7	-	CATSRGGSSYEQYF	TGTGCCACCAGCAGAGGGGGCTCCTCCTACGAGCAGTACTTC
-	TRBV2	TRBJ1-6	TRBD1	CASKVRQGNSPLHF	TGTGCCAGCAAGGTTCGACAGGGTAATTCACCCCTCCACTTT
-	TRBV5-4	TRBJ2-1	TRBD2	CASSLVFAGVVYGEQFF	TGTGCCAGCAGCTTAGTATTTGCGGGAGTAGTTTACGGTGAGCAGTTCTTC
once	TRBV7-6	TRBJ2-2	TRBD2	CASSGTSGGLPGELFF	TGTGCCAGCAGCGGGACTAGCGGGGGCCTTCCCGGGGAGCTGTTTTTT
-	TRBV5-6	TRBJ1-3	TRBD1	CASSWGQGFSGNTIYF	TGTGCCAGCAGCTGGGGACAGGGATTCTCTGGAAACACCATATATTTT
-	TRBV2	TRBJ1-5	TRBD1	CASSLLGQGSSNQPQHF	TGTGCCAGCAGTCTCCTGGGACAGGGGTCGAGCAATCAGCCCCAGCATTTT
-	TRBV3-1/TRBV3-2	TRBJ2-1	-	CASSTSGSPYEQFF	TGTGCCAGCAGTACCTCCGGGAGCCCATATGAGCAGTTCTTC
-	TRBV3-1/TRBV3-2	TRBJ2-7	TRBD2	CASSQGSGLAYEQYF	TGTGCCAGCAGCCAAGGGTCTGGACTAGCCTACGAGCAGTACTTC
-	TRBV18	TRBJ2-1	TRBD1	CASSESGTGRKNEQFF	TGTGCCAGCTCAGAGTCGGGGACAGGGCGGAAAAATGAGCAGTTCTTC
-	TRBV18	TRBJ2-3	TRBD1	CASRGQGGTDTQYF	TGTGCCAGCCGCGGACAGGGGGGTACAGATACGCAGTATTTT
once	TRBV10-1	TRBJ2-7	-	CASSDGRGSVPLSEQYF	TGCGCCAGCAGTGATGGTCGAGGGTCGGTCCCTCTCTCCGAGCAGTACTTC
-	TRBV2	TRBJ2-4	TRBD1	CASSEGQGEAIQYF	TGTGCCAGCAGTGAAGGACAGGGGGAGGCCATTCAGTACTTC
-	TRBV18	TRBJ1-1	-	CASSPRFGRAGVGNTEAFF	TGTGCCAGCTCACCACGTTTCGGAAGGGCAGGGGTTGGGAACACTGAAGCTTTCTTT
-	TRBV2	TRBJ1-5	TRBD1	CASSPDREQPQHF	TGTGCCAGCAGTCCGGACAGGGAACAGCCCCAGCATTTT
-	TRBV7-9	TRBJ2-7	-	CASSLASGRGNSYEQYF	TGTGCCAGCAGCTTAGCGTCAGGGCGGGGTAACTCCTACGAGCAGTACTTC
few	TRBV2	TRBJ2-3	-	CASSIQGTDTQYF	TGTGCCAGCAGCATTCAGGGAACAGATACGCAGTATTTT
-	TRBV7-8	TRBJ2-1	-	CASSFLLANEQFF	TGTGCCAGCAGCTTTTTACTAGCCAATGAGCAGTTCTTC
-	TRBV5-1	TRBJ2-5	TRBD1	CASRSSGTEETQYF	TGCGCCAGCAGATCCTCCGGGACAGAAGAGACCCAGTACTTC
-	TRBV9	TRBJ2-7	-	CASSHGRDRDTYEQYF	TGTGCCAGCAGCCACGGGAGGGACAGGGACACCTACGAGCAGTACTTC
few	TRBV7-2	TRBJ2-7	TRBD1	CASSSRDRKEHEQYF	TGTGCCAGCAGCTCTCGGGACAGGAAAGAGCACGAGCAGTACTTC
-	TRBV27	TRBJ2-4	-	CASKGAATKNIQYF	TGTGCCAGCAAAGGGGCTGCGACCAAAAACATTCAGTACTTC
-	TRBV7-9	TRBJ2-7	-	CASSSSSYEQYF	TGTGCCAGCAGCTCGAGCTCCTACGAGCAGTACTTC